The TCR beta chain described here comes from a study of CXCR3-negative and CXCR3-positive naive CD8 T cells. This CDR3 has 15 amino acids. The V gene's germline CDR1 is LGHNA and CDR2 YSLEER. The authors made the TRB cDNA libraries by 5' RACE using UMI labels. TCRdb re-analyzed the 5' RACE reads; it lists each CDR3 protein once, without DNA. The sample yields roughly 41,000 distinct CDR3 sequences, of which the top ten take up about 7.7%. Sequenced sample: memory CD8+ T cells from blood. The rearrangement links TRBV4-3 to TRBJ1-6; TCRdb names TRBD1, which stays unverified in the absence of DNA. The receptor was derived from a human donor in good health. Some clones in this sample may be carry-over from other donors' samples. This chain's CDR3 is CASSQETGVNSPLHF.